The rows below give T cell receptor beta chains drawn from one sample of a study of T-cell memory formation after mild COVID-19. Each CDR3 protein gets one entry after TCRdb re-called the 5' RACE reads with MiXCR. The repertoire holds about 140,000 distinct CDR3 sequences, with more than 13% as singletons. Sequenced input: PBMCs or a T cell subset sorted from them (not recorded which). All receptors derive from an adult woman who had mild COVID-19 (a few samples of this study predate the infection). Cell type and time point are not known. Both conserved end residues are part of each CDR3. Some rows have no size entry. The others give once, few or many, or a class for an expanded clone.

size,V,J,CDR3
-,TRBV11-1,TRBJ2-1,CASSSLYRASSLDSYGGNEQFF
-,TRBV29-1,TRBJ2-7,CSVTSPASYEQYF
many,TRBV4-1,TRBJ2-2,CASSQERGALPGELFF
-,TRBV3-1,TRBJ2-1,CASSLNPGLRHNEQFF
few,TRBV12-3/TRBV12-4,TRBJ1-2,CAISGQGILF
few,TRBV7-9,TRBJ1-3,CASSSTAASSGNTIYF
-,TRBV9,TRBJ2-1,CASSVESSTRSYNEQFF
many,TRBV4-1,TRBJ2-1,CASSPRQDYNEQFF
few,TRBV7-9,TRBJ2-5,CASSLVSSGQETQYF
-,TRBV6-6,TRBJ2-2,CASSYFPAGRASTGELFF
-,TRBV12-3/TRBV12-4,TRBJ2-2,CASSFGTTTGELFF
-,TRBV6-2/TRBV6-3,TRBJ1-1,CASARTANTEAFF
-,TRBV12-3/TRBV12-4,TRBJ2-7,CASSLTTPYEQYF
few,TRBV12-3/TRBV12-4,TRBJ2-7,CASSFAVVVSYEQYF
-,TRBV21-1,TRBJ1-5,CASSKEEAGDQPQHF
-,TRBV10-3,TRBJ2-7,CAISEGTGGYEQYF
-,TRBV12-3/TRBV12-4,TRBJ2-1,CASSYTEQFF
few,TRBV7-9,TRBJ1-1,CASSFTGLMNTEAFF
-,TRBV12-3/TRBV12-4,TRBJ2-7,CASSLTGGGGNEQYF
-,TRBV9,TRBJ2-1,CASSVRVDAGDRLSTRIDNEQFF
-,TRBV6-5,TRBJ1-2,CASSTGTYGYTF
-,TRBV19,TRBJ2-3,CASSIRDWNTDTQYF
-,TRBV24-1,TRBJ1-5,CACGTGPSNQPQHF